Listed below are T cell receptor beta chains from one sample, sequenced in a study of CD4 T cells in relation to SARS-CoV-2 and coronaviruses. These receptors lack a known antigen. Data came from immunoSEQ multiplex PCR; TCRdb stores just in-frame clones and leaves some out. Of about 43,000 clones listed, approximately 80% are singletons. Sequenced input: naive CD4+ T cells from PBMCs, cultured in vitro. The receptors here all came from an adult with COVID-19. CDR3s include the opening cysteine and the closing phenylalanine or tryptophan. The order of the fields is clone size, D gene, J gene, V gene, CDR3 DNA, CDR3 protein. A D gene is named only where the DNA matches it firmly. Clone sizes are given selectively: once, few, many, or a class where the clone is expanded.

clone size: NA
D gene: TRBD1
J gene: TRBJ1-6
V gene: TRBV18
CDR3 DNA: TGTGCCAGCTCCCGGGACAGGGGGAGCTCCTATAATTCACCCCTCCACTTT
CDR3 protein: CASSRDRGSSYNSPLHF

clone size: NA
D gene: NA
J gene: TRBJ1-6
V gene: TRBV6-1
CDR3 DNA: TGTGCCAGCAGTGAAGCGAGGGCCTCACCCCTCCACTTT
CDR3 protein: CASSEARASPLHF

clone size: NA
D gene: NA
J gene: TRBJ1-1
V gene: TRBV19
CDR3 DNA: TGTGCCAGTAGTATAGGGGGGTACCCTGAAGCTTTCTTT
CDR3 protein: CASSIGGYPEAFF

clone size: few
D gene: NA
J gene: TRBJ2-6
V gene: TRBV7-9
CDR3 DNA: TGTGCCAGCAGCTTATTGGTCTCTGGGGCCAACGTCCTGACTTTC
CDR3 protein: CASSLLVSGANVLTF

clone size: few
D gene: NA
J gene: TRBJ1-1
V gene: TRBV4-2
CDR3 DNA: TGTGCCAGCAGCCACAGGGTCGGTTCGGGGAACACTGAAGCTTTCTTT
CDR3 protein: CASSHRVGSGNTEAFF

clone size: NA
D gene: NA
J gene: TRBJ2-1
V gene: TRBV6-4
CDR3 DNA: TGTGCCAGCAGTGACTCACGAGAGGGTAATGAGCAGTTCTTC
CDR3 protein: CASSDSREGNEQFF

clone size: once
D gene: TRBD1
J gene: TRBJ2-7
V gene: TRBV6-6
CDR3 DNA: TGTGCCAGCAGTGTAGAGGACAGGGGGAGCCACGAGCAGTACTTC
CDR3 protein: CASSVEDRGSHEQYF

clone size: few
D gene: NA
J gene: TRBJ2-3
V gene: TRBV24-1
CDR3 DNA: TGTGCCACCAGTGATCCTAGCATTAGCACAGATACGCAGTATTTT
CDR3 protein: CATSDPSISTDTQYF

clone size: NA
D gene: NA
J gene: TRBJ2-7
V gene: TRBV30
CDR3 DNA: TGTGCCTGGAGTGAGGGGGTGGGTACCTACGAGCAGTACTTC
CDR3 protein: CAWSEGVGTYEQYF

clone size: NA
D gene: TRBD1
J gene: TRBJ2-3
V gene: TRBV5-1
CDR3 DNA: TGCGCCAGCAGCTTGGATGGGGGACAGAGCACAGATACGCAGTATTTT
CDR3 protein: CASSLDGGQSTDTQYF

clone size: NA
D gene: NA
J gene: TRBJ2-7
V gene: TRBV6-5
CDR3 DNA: TGTGCCAGCAGTTACTCAGCGGGCTCCTACGAGCAGTACTTC
CDR3 protein: CASSYSAGSYEQYF

clone size: NA
D gene: NA
J gene: TRBJ1-1
V gene: TRBV4-1
CDR3 DNA: TGCGCCAGCAGCCCAAGACGGAGAGGTGACACTGAAGCTTTCTTT
CDR3 protein: CASSPRRRGDTEAFF

clone size: NA
D gene: NA
J gene: TRBJ2-5
V gene: TRBV4-1
CDR3 DNA: TGCGCCAGCAGCCAAGAACTGTCTGGTGGGGCAGGGGGGGTCCAGTACTTC
CDR3 protein: CASSQELSGGAGGVQYF

clone size: NA
D gene: TRBD2
J gene: TRBJ2-7
V gene: TRBV3-1/TRBV3-2
CDR3 DNA: TGTGCCAGCAGCGGTACTAGCGGGATGGGCTACGAGCAGTACTTC
CDR3 protein: CASSGTSGMGYEQYF

clone size: NA
D gene: NA
J gene: TRBJ1-2
V gene: TRBV6-5
CDR3 DNA: TGTGCCAGCAGTCTTAACGCGGCGGTTGGCTACACCTTC
CDR3 protein: CASSLNAAVGYTF

clone size: NA
D gene: NA
J gene: TRBJ1-5
V gene: TRBV5-1
CDR3 DNA: TGCGCCAGCAGCTTGTTCGGGTATCAGCCCCAGCATTTT
CDR3 protein: CASSLFGYQPQHF

clone size: NA
D gene: NA
J gene: TRBJ2-3
V gene: TRBV7-8
CDR3 DNA: TGTGCCAGCAGCTTAGGGCAGGGTGCAGATACGCAGTATTTT
CDR3 protein: CASSLGQGADTQYF

clone size: NA
D gene: NA
J gene: TRBJ2-6
V gene: TRBV18
CDR3 DNA: TGTGCCAGCTCAACCAATTCTGGGGCCAACGTCCTGACTTTC
CDR3 protein: CASSTNSGANVLTF